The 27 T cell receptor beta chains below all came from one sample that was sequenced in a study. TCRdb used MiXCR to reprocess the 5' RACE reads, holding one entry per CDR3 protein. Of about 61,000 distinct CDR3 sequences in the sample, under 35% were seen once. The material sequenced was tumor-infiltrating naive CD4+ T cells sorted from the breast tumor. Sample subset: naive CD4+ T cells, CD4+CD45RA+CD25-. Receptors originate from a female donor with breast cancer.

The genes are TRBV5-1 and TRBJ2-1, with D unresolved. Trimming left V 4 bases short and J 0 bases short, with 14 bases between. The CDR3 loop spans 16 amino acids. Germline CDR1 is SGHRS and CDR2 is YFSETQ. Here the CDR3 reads CASSIGPESSYNEQFF. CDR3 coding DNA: TGCGCCAGCAGCATTGGACCAGAGAGCTCCTACAATGAGCAGTTCTTC.

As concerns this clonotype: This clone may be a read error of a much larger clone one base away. In DNA, the CDR3 is TGCGCCAGCAGCCCCGGACAGGGGTCTGGGGCCAACGTCCTGGCTTTC. As protein: CASSPGQGSGANVLAF. V gene TRBV4-1 combines with J gene TRBJ2-6; TRBD1 matches at 9 bases. This CDR3 is built from 16 residues. In germline, CDR1 is MGHRA, CDR2 YSYEKL.

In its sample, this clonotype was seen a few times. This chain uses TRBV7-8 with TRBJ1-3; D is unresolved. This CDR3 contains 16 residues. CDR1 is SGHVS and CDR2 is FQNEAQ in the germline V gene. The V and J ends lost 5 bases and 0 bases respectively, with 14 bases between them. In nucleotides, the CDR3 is TGTGCCAGCAGCCCGGTGCATGGCCTCTCTGGAAACACCATATATTTT. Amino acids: CASSPVHGLSGNTIYF.

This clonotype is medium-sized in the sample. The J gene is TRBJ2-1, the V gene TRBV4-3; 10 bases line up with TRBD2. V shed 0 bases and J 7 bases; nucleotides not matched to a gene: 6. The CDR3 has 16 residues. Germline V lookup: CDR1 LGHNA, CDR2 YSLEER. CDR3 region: CASSQDELAGFNEQFF. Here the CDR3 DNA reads TGCGCCAGCAGCCAAGATGAACTAGCGGGATTTAATGAGCAGTTCTTC.

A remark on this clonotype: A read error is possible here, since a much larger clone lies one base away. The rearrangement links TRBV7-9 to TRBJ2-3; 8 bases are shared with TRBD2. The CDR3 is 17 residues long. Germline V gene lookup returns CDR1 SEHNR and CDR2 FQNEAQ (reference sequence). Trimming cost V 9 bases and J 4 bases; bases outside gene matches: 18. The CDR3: CASLPPGAGEPSDTQYF. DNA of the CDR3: TGTGCCAGTTTACCCCCGGGAGCGGGAGAGCCTTCAGATACGCAGTATTTT.

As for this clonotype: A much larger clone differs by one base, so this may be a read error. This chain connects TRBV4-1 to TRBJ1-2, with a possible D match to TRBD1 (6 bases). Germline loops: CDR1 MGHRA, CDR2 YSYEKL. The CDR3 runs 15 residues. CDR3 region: CASSSTGTSNYSYTF. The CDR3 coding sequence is TGCGCCAGCAGCTCCACAGGGACCTCTAACTATAGCTACACCTTC.

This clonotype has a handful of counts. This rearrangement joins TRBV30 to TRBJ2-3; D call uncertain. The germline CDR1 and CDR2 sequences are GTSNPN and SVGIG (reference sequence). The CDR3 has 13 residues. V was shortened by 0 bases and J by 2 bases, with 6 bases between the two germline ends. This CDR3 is CAWSVRDTDTQYF. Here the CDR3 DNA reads TGTGCCTGGAGTGTAAGGGACACAGATACGCAGTATTTT.

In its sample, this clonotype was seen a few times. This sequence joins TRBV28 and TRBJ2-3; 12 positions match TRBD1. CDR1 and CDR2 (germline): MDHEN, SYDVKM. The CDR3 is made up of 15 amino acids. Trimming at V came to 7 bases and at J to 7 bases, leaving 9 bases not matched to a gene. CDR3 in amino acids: CASTPGTGGIYTQYF. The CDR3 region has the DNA TGTGCCAGCACCCCCGGGACAGGGGGCATTTATACGCAGTATTTT.

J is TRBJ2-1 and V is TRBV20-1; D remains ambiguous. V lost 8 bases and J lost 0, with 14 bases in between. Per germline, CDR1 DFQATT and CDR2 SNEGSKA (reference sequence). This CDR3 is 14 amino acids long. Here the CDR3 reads CSTTPPSSYNEQFF. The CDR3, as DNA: TGCAGTACTACCCCTCCCAGCTCCTACAATGAGCAGTTCTTC.

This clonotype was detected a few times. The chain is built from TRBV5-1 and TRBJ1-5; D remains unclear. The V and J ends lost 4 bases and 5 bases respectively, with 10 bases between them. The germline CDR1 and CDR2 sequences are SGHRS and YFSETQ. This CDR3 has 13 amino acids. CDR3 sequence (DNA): TGCGCCAGCAGCATGAACGGGGATCAGCCCCAGCATTTT. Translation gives CASSMNGDQPQHF. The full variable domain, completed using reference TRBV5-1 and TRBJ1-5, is KAGVTQTPRYLIKTRGQQVTLSCSPISGHRSVSWYQQTPGQGLQFLFEYFSETQRNKGNFPGRFSGRQFSNSRSEMNVSTLELGDSALYLCASSMNGDQPQHFGDGTRLSIL.

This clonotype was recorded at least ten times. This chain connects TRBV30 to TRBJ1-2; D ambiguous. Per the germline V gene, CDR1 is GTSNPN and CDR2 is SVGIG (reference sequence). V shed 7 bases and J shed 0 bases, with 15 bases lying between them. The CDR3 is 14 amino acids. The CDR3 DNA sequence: TGTGCCTCCCCATTAGGGCAAGCTAACTATGGCTACACCTTC. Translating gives CASPLGQANYGYTF.

The CDR3 sequence is CASSLWGSRDQPQHF. For the CDR3, the DNA is TGCGCCAGCAGCTTGTGGGGAAGTAGGGATCAGCCCCAGCATTTT. V gene TRBV5-1 combines with J gene TRBJ1-5, with no clear D. The CDR3 runs 15 residues. Trimming took off 1 base at V and 5 bases at J, with 13 bases between the two ends. The V gene's germline CDR1 is SGHRS and CDR2 YFSETQ.

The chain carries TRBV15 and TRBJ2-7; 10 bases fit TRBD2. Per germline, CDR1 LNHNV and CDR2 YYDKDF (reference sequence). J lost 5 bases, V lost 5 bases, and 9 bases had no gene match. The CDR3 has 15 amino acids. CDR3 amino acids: CATSLAGDGYDEQYF. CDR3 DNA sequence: TGTGCCACCAGCCTAGCGGGAGATGGTTACGACGAGCAGTACTTC.

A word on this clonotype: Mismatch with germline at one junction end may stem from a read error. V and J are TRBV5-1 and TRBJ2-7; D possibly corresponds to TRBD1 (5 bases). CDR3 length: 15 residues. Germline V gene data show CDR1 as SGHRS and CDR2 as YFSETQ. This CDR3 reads CASSWTSRASGEQYF. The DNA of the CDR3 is TGTGCCAGCAGCTGGACCTCTAGGGCGTCAGGGGAGCAGTACTTC. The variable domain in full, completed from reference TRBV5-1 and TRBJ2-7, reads KAGVTQTPRYLIKTRGQQVTLSCSPISGHRSVSWYQQTPGQGLQFLFEYFSETQRNKGNFPGRFSGRQFSNSRSEMNVSTLELGDSALYLCASSWTSRASGEQYFGPGTRLTVT.

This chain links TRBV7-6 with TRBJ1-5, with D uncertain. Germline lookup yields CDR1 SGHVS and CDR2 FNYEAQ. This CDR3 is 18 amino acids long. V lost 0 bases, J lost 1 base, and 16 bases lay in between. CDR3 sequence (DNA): TGTGCCAGCAGCTTAGCAGCAGTAGGTCGGCTGAGCAATCAGCCCCAGCATTTT. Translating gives CASSLAAVGRLSNQPQHF.

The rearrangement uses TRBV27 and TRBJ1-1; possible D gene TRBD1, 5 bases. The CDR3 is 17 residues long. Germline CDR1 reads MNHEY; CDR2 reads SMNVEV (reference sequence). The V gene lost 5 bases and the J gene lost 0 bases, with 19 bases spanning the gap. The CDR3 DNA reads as TGTGCCAGCAGTCCGCTGGGGGGGACTAGAATGAACACTGAAGCTTTCTTT. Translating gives CASSPLGGTRMNTEAFF.

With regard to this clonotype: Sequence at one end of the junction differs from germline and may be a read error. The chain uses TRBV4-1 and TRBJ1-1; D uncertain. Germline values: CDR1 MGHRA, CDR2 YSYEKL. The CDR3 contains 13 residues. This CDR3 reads CASSQEENTEAFF. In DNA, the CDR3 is TGCGCCAGCAGCCAAGAGGAGAACACTGAAGCGTTCTTT.

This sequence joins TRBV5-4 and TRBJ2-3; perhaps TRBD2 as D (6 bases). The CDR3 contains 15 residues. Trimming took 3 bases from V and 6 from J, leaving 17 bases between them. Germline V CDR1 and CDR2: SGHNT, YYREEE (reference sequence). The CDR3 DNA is TGTGCCAGCAGCTCCCGGAGGGCCGATTCGGATACGCAGTATTTT. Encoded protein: CASSSRRADSDTQYF.

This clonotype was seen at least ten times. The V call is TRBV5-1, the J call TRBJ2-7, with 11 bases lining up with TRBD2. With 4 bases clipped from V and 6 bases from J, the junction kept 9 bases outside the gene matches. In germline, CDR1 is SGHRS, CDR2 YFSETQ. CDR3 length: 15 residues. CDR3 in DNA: TGCGCCAGCAGCGCTACTAGCGGGAGTCGGGGCGAGCAGTACTTC. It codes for CASSATSGSRGEQYF.

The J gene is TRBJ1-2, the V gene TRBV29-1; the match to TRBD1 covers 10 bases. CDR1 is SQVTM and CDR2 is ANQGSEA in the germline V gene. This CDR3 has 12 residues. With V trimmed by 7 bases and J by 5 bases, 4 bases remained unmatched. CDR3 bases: TGCAGCGGTGGGGACAGGGGATATGGCTACACCTTC. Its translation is CSGGDRGYGYTF. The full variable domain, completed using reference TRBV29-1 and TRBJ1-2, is SAVISQKPSRDICQRGTSLTIQCQVDSQVTMMFWYRQQPGQSLTLIATANQGSEATYESGFVIDKFPISRPNLTFSTLTVSNMSPEDSSIYLCSGGDRGYGYTFGSGTRLTVV.

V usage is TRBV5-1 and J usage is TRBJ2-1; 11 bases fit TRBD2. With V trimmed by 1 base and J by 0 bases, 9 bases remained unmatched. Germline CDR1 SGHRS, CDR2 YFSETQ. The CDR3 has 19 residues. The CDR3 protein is CASSLRLAGGLSSYNEQFF. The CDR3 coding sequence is TGCGCCAGCAGCTTGAGGCTAGCGGGGGGCTTGAGCTCCTACAATGAGCAGTTCTTC.

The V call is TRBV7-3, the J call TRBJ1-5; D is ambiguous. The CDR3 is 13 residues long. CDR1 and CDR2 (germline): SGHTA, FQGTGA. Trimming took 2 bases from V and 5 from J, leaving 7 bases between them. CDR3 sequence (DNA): TGTGCCAGCAGCTTACGGGGAGATCAGCCCCAGCATTTT. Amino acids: CASSLRGDQPQHF.

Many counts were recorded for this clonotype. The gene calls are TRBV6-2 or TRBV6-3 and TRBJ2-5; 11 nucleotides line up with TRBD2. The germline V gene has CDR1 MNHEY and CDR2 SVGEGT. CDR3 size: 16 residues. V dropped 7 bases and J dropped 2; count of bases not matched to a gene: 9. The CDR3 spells CASIPRLAGNQETQYF. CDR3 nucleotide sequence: TGTGCCAGCATCCCGCGACTAGCGGGGAATCAAGAGACCCAGTACTTC.

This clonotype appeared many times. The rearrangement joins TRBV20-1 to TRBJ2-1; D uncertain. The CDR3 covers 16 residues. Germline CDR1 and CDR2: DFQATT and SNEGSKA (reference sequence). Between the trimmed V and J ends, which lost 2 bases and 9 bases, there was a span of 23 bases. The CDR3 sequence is CSARNGWRRAVGEQFF. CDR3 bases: TGCAGTGCTAGAAATGGGTGGCGTCGGGCGGTGGGTGAGCAGTTCTTC.

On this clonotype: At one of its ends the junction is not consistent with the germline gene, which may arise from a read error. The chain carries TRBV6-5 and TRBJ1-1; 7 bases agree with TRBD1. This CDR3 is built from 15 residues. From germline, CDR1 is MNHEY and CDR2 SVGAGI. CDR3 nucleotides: TGTGCCAGCAGTCAAACAGGGGTAGGGAACACTGAAGCTTTCTTC. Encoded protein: CASSQTGVGNTEAFF.

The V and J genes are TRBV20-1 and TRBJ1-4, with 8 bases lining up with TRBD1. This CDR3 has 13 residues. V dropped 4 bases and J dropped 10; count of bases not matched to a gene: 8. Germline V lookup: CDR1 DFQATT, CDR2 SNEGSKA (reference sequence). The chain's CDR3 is CSATTGQGGKLFF. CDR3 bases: TGCAGTGCTACCACCGGACAGGGAGGAAAACTGTTTTTT.

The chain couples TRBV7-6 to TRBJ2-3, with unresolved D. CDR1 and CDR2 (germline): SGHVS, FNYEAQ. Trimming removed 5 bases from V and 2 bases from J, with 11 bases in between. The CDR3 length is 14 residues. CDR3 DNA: TGTGCCAGCAGCGTAGAAATGAACACAGATACGCAGTATTTT. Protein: CASSVEMNTDTQYF.